This record covers a single T cell receptor beta chain. Profiled with immunoSEQ multiplex PCR; TCRdb holds only in-frame clones, not every one. The table records around 15,000 clones, approximately 89% of them present only once. This sample is part of a study of graft-versus-host responses after intestinal transplantation. The sequences come from bone marrow, collected nearly 130 days after intestinal transplantation. The TCR comes from a human patient who received an intestinal transplant, so some T cells may come from the graft donor.

For the CDR3, the DNA is TGTGCCAGCAGCCCCGGACAGGGGATCTCCTACGAGCAGTACTTC. This codes for CASSPGQGISYEQYF. The chain carries TRBV7-3 and TRBJ2-7; TRBD1 agrees at 9 bases. CDR3 length: 15 residues. Germline V gene lookup returns CDR1 SGHTA and CDR2 FQGTGA. V trimming: 5 bases; J trimming: 0 bases; junction bases outside the gene matches: 5.